This is a list of T cell receptor beta chains from one sample in a study of T cell repertoires in cytomegalovirus infection. Their antigens remain unidentified. TCRdb re-called the reads with MiXCR, one entry per CDR3 protein. Of about 920,000 distinct CDR3 sequences listed, 30% to 40% are singletons. The sequencing here drew on cultured CD8+ T cells from PBMCs, taken from culture after CMV antigen stimulation. Source of these receptors: a human donor in good health (CMV status not recorded). Some clones in this sample may be carry-over from other donors' samples. CDR3s include the opening cysteine and the closing phenylalanine or tryptophan. The order of the fields is clone size, J gene, V gene, D gene, CDR3 protein, CDR3 DNA. A D gene is named only where the DNA matches it firmly. Rows give clone size only sometimes, using once, few, many, or a class for an expanded clone.

>NA|TRBJ1-1|TRBV19|NA
CASSMGAGQTEAFF
TGTGCCAGTAGTATGGGGGCAGGGCAGACTGAAGCTTTCTTT
>few|TRBJ2-2|TRBV7-2|TRBD1
CASTLPGQLTGELFF
TGTGCCAGCACTCTTCCGGGACAGCTCACCGGGGAGCTGTTTTTT
>many|TRBJ1-5|TRBV7-2|NA
CASSHNVVGNQPQHF
TGTGCCAGCAGCCATAATGTGGTCGGCAATCAGCCCCAGCATTTT
>NA|TRBJ2-2|TRBV15|TRBD1
CATSSWDRATGELFF
TGTGCCACCAGCAGTTGGGACAGGGCAACCGGGGAGCTGTTTTTT
>NA|TRBJ2-1|TRBV19|NA
CASSIGGIHSYNEQFF
TGTGCCAGTAGTATAGGGGGTATCCACTCCTACAATGAGCAGTTCTTC
>few|TRBJ1-2|TRBV12-3/TRBV12-4|NA
CASSLAVGKGYTF
TGTGCCAGCAGTTTGGCGGTGGGAAAGGGCTACACCTTC
>once|TRBJ2-5|TRBV5-1|NA
CTSSLVTGREETQYF
TGCACCAGCAGCCTTGTGACAGGACGGGAGGAGACCCAGTACTTC
>many|TRBJ2-1|TRBV7-2|NA
CASTRVGNEQFF
TGTGCCAGCACCAGGGTGGGGAATGAGCAGTTCTTC
>few|TRBJ1-5|TRBV20-1|NA
CSAIGRKKVNQPQHF
TGCAGTGCAATCGGACGGAAGAAGGTGAATCAGCCCCAGCATTTT
>NA|TRBJ1-5|TRBV6-2/TRBV6-3|NA
CASSYGGGWRSNQPQHF
TGTGCCAGCAGTTACGGGGGGGGCTGGAGAAGCAATCAGCCCCAGCATTTT
>few|TRBJ1-1|TRBV6-6|NA
CASSYLQASFTEAFF
TGTGCCAGCAGTTACCTTCAAGCTTCATTCACTGAAGCTTTCTTT
>few|TRBJ1-1|TRBV7-9|NA
CASPVEGLEFTEAFF
TGTGCCAGCCCCGTTGAGGGGTTGGAGTTCACTGAAGCTTTCTTT
>NA|TRBJ1-1|TRBV10-3|TRBD1
CAITSDRRDTEAFF
TGTGCCATCACCTCGGACAGGCGGGACACTGAAGCTTTCTTT
>NA|TRBJ1-5|TRBV27|NA
CASGLSHQPQHF
TGTGCCAGCGGCCTCTCCCATCAGCCCCAGCATTTT
>NA|TRBJ2-5|TRBV20-1|NA
CSALNPSGETQYF
TGCAGTGCTCTCAACCCCAGTGGGGAGACCCAGTACTTC
>NA|TRBJ1-1|TRBV2|NA
CASGVVPTEAFF
TGTGCCAGCGGAGTTGTTCCCACTGAAGCTTTCTTT
>NA|TRBJ1-2|TRBV6-5|TRBD1
CASSDLDRSYGYTF
TGTGCCAGCAGTGACTTGGACAGGTCCTATGGCTACACCTTC
>NA|TRBJ1-5|TRBV5-5|NA
CASSLELSYSNQPQHF
TGTGCCAGCAGCCTGGAGCTCTCTTATAGCAATCAGCCCCAGCATTTT
>many|TRBJ1-2|TRBV6-5|NA
CASSYSTDYGYTF
TGTGCCAGCAGTTACTCTACGGACTATGGCTACACCTTC
>NA|TRBJ1-2|TRBV12-3/TRBV12-4|TRBD1
CASTNPGTGEAWGYTF
TGTGCCAGCACCAACCCCGGGACAGGGGAGGCCTGGGGCTACACCTTC
>NA|TRBJ2-3|TRBV12-3/TRBV12-4|TRBD1
CASSLLAGTGPNDTQYF
TGTGCCAGCAGTCTACTTGCCGGGACAGGGCCAAATGATACGCAGTATTTT